What follows describes a single TCR beta chain. Its cognate antigen has yet to be identified. Per-base quality was not reported, and no clone a single base away is much larger than it. This specimen comes from a study of blood T cell repertoires in COVID-19 (dated by TCRdb to about 2020). With respect to the entire study: The collaborator samples originated in the United States, Italy and Spain and spanned the acute and convalescent phases of COVID-19. The sample metadata nearly always contained a de-identified subject ID, COVID-19 status, age in years and sex. The dataset comprised deeply sampled blood TCRbeta repertoires from subjects exposed to, actively infected with, or recovered from COVID-19. Samples were obtained from the ongoing ImmuneRACE study (first 160 participants) and from 1,000 to 1,500 subjects provided by 6 global collaborators. Where available, HLA class I and class II types were taken from metadata supplied by the sample provider and were not determined by assay-based typing. The repertoires were made available in a free public database intended to serve as a resource for research on the immune response to SARS-CoV-2. The material from the prospective study consisted of cDNA or gDNA derived from T cells, B-cell-depleted T cells, or PBMCs. Beyond this particular receptor, the publication reports: How much clinical and demographic metadata was included differed by source and by participant, and the metadata was provided uncurated.

CDR1 and CDR2, looked up from the germline V gene, are SGHVS and FQNEAQ. At the junction V is shortened by 1 base and J by 16 bases; bases outside the gene matches: 9. The CDR3, cysteine through phenylalanine, is 13 amino acids long. The CDR3 DNA has 39 bases and is translated from base 1. In Seattle, one collaborating source enrolled patients while the infection was active and tracked those patients longitudinally over the course of disease. Whole blood was collected in K2EDTA tubes by collaborating institutions according to the institutions' own protocols. Collaborator samples were shipped for TCRbeta analysis as frozen whole blood, isolated PBMCs, or DNA extracted from either sample type. TCRbeta CDR3 regions were amplified from genomic DNA using the immunoSEQ Assay, a bias-controlled multiplex PCR. In the paper's pipeline: Within the assay, amplification of reference gene primers was used to estimate how many nucleated cells each sample contained. To quantify the absolute abundance of each unique TCRbeta CDR3 rearrangement, sequence reads were collapsed and filtered. For each sample, productive Simpson clonality was calculated as the square root of Simpson's diversity index across productive rearrangements. Imported from immuneACCESS, the table was reduced by TCRdb to in-frame sequences with V and J called. These copies leave out some clones; in studies compared against another copy, an unresolved V gene accounts for under half, and the cause of the remainder is not known. V, J and clone size are those of that table, while D and trimming were read from the DNA. The sample table lists 220,000 or so clones, roughly 86% of them with a count of one. Jointly, the top ten make up roughly a tenth of the sample.

The TCR was taken from a woman in her 50s with COVID-19, enrolled during active disease. Here the chain combines TRBV7-8 and TRBJ2-1, with 8 central nucleotides matching TRBD1. What was sequenced was peripheral blood. The CDR3 protein is CASSLGHRDRSFF. The DNA reads TGTGCCAGCAGCTTAGGTCACCGGGACAGGTCTTTCTTC.